Listed here is a single T cell receptor (beta chain). This clone appeared a few times. Its antigen is currently not known. No clone much larger than this one lies a single base away; base qualities are absent. From a lookup of the germline V gene, CDR1 and CDR2 are SGHTA and FQGNSA. V lost 3 bases and J lost 3 bases, and the count of bases not matched to a germline gene is 3. From cysteine to phenylalanine, the CDR3 is 15 amino acids long. The read is trimmed to its CDR3 DNA, 45 bases read in frame from base 1. The entry originates in a study of cytomegalovirus exposure and HLA in healthy donors (dated by TCRdb to 2017 to 2019). As for the study more broadly: An earlier analysis of some 550 of the donors reported approximately 300 Gb of sequence data and some 120 million unique TCR beta sequences from 150 million to 200 million T cells. The number of donors typed differed by locus, with roughly 620-630 for A, B, C, DRB1 and DQB1, more than 500 for DQA1, about 610 for DPA1, and about 450 for DPB1. The aim of the study was to test whether cataloging public T cell receptors could identify signatures of past pathogen exposure. Roughly 5 DR-DQ haplotypes were handled as single units for association and clustering, since linkage in the cohort was strong. Every repertoire in the discovery cohort had been generated on one and the same sequencing platform. An early release that covered about 600 HLA-typed donors contained about 300 gigabases of sequencing data and 80 million or so unique TCR sequences. A separate validation cohort of roughly 130 different subjects was used in addition to the approximately 700-subject first cohort. Alongside the repertoire data, information on donor age, sex, ethnicity and CMV serostatus was compiled. Among some 400 genotyped donors of the cohort, an average of around 240,000 unique TCR beta nucleotide sequences were sequenced per donor, roughly 20% of them non-productive. In the later analysis, no new phenotypic data were used to find candidate immune exposures; instead, reliance was placed on TCR beta sequences and their occurrence across donors. To predict cytomegalovirus infection status, the study combined high-throughput TCR immunosequencing, statistical association of individual TCRs with disease status, and machine learning. The study profiled the T cell repertoires of hundreds of subjects by immunosequencing and related them to cytomegalovirus serostatus. HLA typing included class I and class II loci at four-digit resolution. Of the roughly 400 genotyped donors, around 81% fell in the genetic ancestry cluster associated with self-reported Caucasian donors. A later genetic analysis used genome-wide SNP genotypes for about 60% of the 666 donors, treating that subset as a discovery cohort. A later analysis re-examined previously published TCR beta repertoires from hundreds of donors and added high-resolution HLA genotyping to investigate patterns of TCR occurrence. In an earlier analysis of 550 to 700 of the donors, high-throughput TCR beta sequencing was used to judge whether each TCR beta V gene segment behaved as functional or pseudogenic.

In total, around 600 healthy bone marrow donors made up the cohort. All cohort members were sampled while nominally healthy, although unrecorded immune exposures were likely present. The donor tested CMV seropositive and was one of the 289 seropositive cohort members. Each donor provided a peripheral blood sample, and peripheral blood mononuclear cells were used for TCR beta sequencing. The Qiagen DNeasy Blood Extraction Kit was used to extract genomic DNA from the blood cell samples. The library was made by the immunoSEQ multiplex PCR assay. The multiplex PCR relied on a mix of 60 forward primers for TCR Vbeta segments and 13 reverse primers for TCR Jbeta segments. Amplification of the CDR3 region of rearranged TCR beta genes was performed with a multiplex PCR assay on genomic DNA. The amplified TCR beta libraries were sequenced on the Illumina HiSeq System as 87-base-pair reads. On the study's bioinformatics: A later analysis counted tens of millions of unique TCR beta chains across the 670 or so repertoires, and 10 million to 12 million of these chains were shared by at least two donors. Raw reads were error-corrected and collapsed into unique sequences by a nearest-neighbor algorithm in which closely related sequences were merged to remove PCR and sequencing errors. CDR3 sequences were aligned to IMGT reference sequences to assign V, D and J gene segments. For a sequence to be retained, a match of at least six nucleotides was required to both a V gene segment and a J gene segment. Rearrangements were classified as productive when the CDR3 lacked stop codons and remained in frame with V and J, and all other rearrangements were classified as non-productive. CDR3 was defined by IMGT convention, running from the second conserved V-encoded cysteine to the conserved J-encoded phenylalanine. The earlier analysis of 450 to 750 of the donors excluded any sequence lacking an unambiguous match to a single V gene segment. In an earlier analysis of 450 to 700 of the donors, V segments were called functional above 56.7% productive rearrangements and were called segregating when the between-donor standard deviation exceeded 5%. A statistical classification framework was built for diagnosing cytomegalovirus status from the catalog of TCR beta chain sequences. In a later analysis, V and J genes were assigned by comparing TCR nucleotide sequences against IMGT/GENE-DB human TR gene sequences. In a later analysis, CDR3 sequences and most-parsimonious VDJ recombination scenarios were assigned using the TCRdist pipeline. A later analysis defined each TCR beta chain by its CDR3 amino acid sequence plus V-gene family, and excluded reads lacking a unique V-gene family. As a way to deal with suspected cross-contamination and a sequencing artifact, a later analysis dropped under 600 nucleotide sequences that were highly shared and had low generation probability. A later analysis calculated a clonal expansion index for each public chain from normalized within-repertoire ranks of inferred template counts. In a later analysis, generation probabilities were computed using a VDJ recombination model fitted to out-of-frame rearrangements, and the results were checked against IGoR. Hypergeometric tests were used in a later analysis to score TCR-TCR, TCR-HLA and TCR-CMV co-occurrence, with a repertoire-size bias correction applied to the TCR pairs. A later analysis estimated false discovery rates by permuting HLA or CMV assignments 20 times. A later analysis grouped co-occurring TCRs with DBSCAN, adding TCRdist sequence similarity when clustering within HLA-allele-positive subsets. For co-occurrence clustering, repertoires with fewer than 30,000 or more than 120,000 public chains were excluded, along with four or five repertoires with anomalous nucleotide sharing. The source is immuneACCESS, and TCRdb retained only in-frame sequences with V and J called. Part of the clones is not carried over; for the studies checked, unresolved V genes explain less than half of this, and the remainder is unexplained. That table supplies the V and J calls and clone size; D and trimming were determined from the DNA. This sample comprises some 180,000 clones, 80% to 90% of them detected only once. The top ten clonotypes cover around 2.5% of the sample.

The full study reports these points: Correlated functional status among segregating V segments might reflect linkage disequilibrium, but an unknown experimental factor could not be ruled out. Some IMGT-functional V segments, including TRBV6-2 and TRBV6-3, could not be distinguished by the 87-base-pair reads and were therefore excluded. In a later analysis, TCR association rates were found to vary across HLA loci, with the most associated TCRs seen for DRB1 alleles and the fewest for HLA-C alleles. According to a later analysis, parvovirus B19, influenza, CMV and Epstein-Barr virus appeared linked to several top co-occurrence clusters. For the cohort, immune exposure information was limited to CMV serostatus. A later genetic analysis associated a missense DCLRE1C variant with V-gene and J-gene trimming of TCR beta chains, and an independent cohort replicated the association. The study listed approximately 150 TCR beta chains as associated with cytomegalovirus. While some public TCRs were present in many individuals, most TCR sequences turned up only very rarely across donors. Compared with the approximately 700-donor mean, donors in an Asian-associated ancestry cluster had fewer N-insertions in productive TCRs, according to a later genetic analysis. In a later analysis, HLA-associated TCR beta chains were found to be more clonally expanded and to have lower generation probabilities than equally common non-associated chains. A cluster of highly shared sequence variants was judged likely to represent a technical artifact of the sequencing pipeline. In an earlier analysis of roughly 560 of the donors, most TCR beta V segments were observed in productive rearrangements about 90% or about 30% of the time, broadly matching IMGT annotations. The earlier analysis of 587 of the donors excluded some 15 rarely observed V segments, including chromosome 9 orphons, because counts were too low. Most CMV-associated TCR beta chains appeared to be HLA-restricted in a later analysis, and the HLA associations seemed to be driven largely by CMV exposure. Because some donors lacked HLA typing at each locus, the association tests relied only on the typed subset. A few of the identified cytomegalovirus-associated TCR beta chains were confirmed in vitro to be specific for cytomegalovirus antigens. The classifier was reported to diagnose cytomegalovirus status with high specificity and sensitivity in both the original and validation cohorts. A later analysis associated about 17,000 TCR beta sequences with specific HLA alleles at a false discovery rate of 0.05. A further reported finding was that TCR beta sequences accurately predicted the HLA-A and HLA-B alleles for most subjects in the first cohort. It was suggested by the authors that the approach could potentially be generalized to other disease states and immunological phenotypes. Sequencing depth was assumed to be roughly uniform across donors in the presence/absence analyses, though that assumption may not hold. The cohort was sequenced for TCR beta chains only, and without alpha or paired-chain data the features that could be detected were limited. Strong co-occurrence of HLA alleles, especially DR and DQ, made assigning TCR associations to individual alleles difficult.

This chain joins TRBV7-2 to TRBJ2-1, with TRBD1 matching 9 junction bases. The material sequenced was PBMCs. The origin of this receptor is a young man in good health and CMV-seropositive. CDR3 loop: CASSFSGQGYNEQFF. The nucleotide sequence reads TGTGCCAGCAGCTTCTCGGGACAGGGCTACAATGAGCAGTTCTTC.